This T cell receptor (beta chain) was profiled in a study of radiation and T cells in renal cell carcinoma. Here immunoSEQ multiplex PCR was the method, and the copy in TCRdb shows in-frame clones only, minus some. This table holds about 170,000 clones, about 88% found once. This sample's time point: blood 4 weeks post-SBRT, at nephrectomy. Treatment described: 15 Gy SBRT to primary tumor, nephrectomy 4 weeks later. CDR1 is LNHDA, CDR2 SQIVND, per germline (reference sequence). With 4 bases clipped from V and 9 bases from J, the junction kept 7 bases outside the gene matches. CDR3 size: 15 residues. J is TRBJ1-6 and V is TRBV19; the match to TRBD1 covers 9 bases. The source material was blood, sampled from a patient whose treatment included radiotherapy and nephrectomy. This TCR came from a woman between 45 and 65 years old with renal cell carcinoma. CDR3 DNA: TGTGCCAGTAGTACCCAGACAGGGGGTGGTTCACCCCTCCACTTT. It specifies CASSTQTGGGSPLHF.